What follows are 30 T cell receptor beta chains derived from one specimen sequenced in a study of shared clonotypes between healthy human individuals. Measured with immunoSEQ multiplex PCR; TCRdb has only the in-frame clones, and not every one. This table holds more than 2 million clones, over 85% found once. Sequences were obtained from naive CD4+ T cells sorted from blood. The subset was: CD45RA+ positively selected. The receptors stem from a man aged 18 to 29 in good health.

V is TRBV6-1 and J is TRBJ1-5, with D possibly matching TRBD1 (6 bases). This CDR3 region has 14 residues. The germline CDR1 and CDR2 sequences are MNHNS and SASEGT. The ends were cut back, 6 bases at V and 0 bases at J, with 9 bases in the middle. In DNA form, the CDR3 reads TGTGCCAGCAGCGGACAGTATAGCAATCAGCCCCAGCATTTT. It codes for CASSGQYSNQPQHF.

V gene TRBV2 combines with J gene TRBJ1-1; D is ambiguous. The ends were cut back, 6 bases at V and 10 bases at J, with 15 bases in the middle. Germline V gene lookup returns CDR1 SNHLY and CDR2 FYNNEI. CDR3 length: 12 amino acids. The CDR3 sequence is CASSNRELGAFF. The CDR3 DNA is TGTGCCAGCAGCAACCGGGAGTTGGGAGCTTTCTTT.

The chain couples TRBV5-4 to TRBJ1-2; 7 nucleotides match TRBD1. This CDR3 has 15 amino acids. The J segment lost 0 bases and the V segment lost 4 bases, leaving 6 bases of the junction unmatched. From germline, CDR1 is SGHNT and CDR2 YYREEE (reference sequence). The CDR3 region is CASSPPGQPNYGYTF. The CDR3 nucleotides are TGTGCCAGCAGCCCCCCGGGACAGCCTAACTATGGCTACACCTTC.

The CDR3 reads CAWSGPNYGYTF. As DNA, the CDR3 is TGTGCCTGGAGCGGACCGAACTATGGCTACACCTTC. The gene calls are TRBV30 and TRBJ1-2; D gene unclear. Trimming shortened V by 3 bases and J by 2 bases, and 7 bases separated the two germline ends. Per germline, CDR1 GTSNPN and CDR2 SVGIG (reference sequence). The CDR3 totals 12 residues.

The chain carries TRBV30 and TRBJ2-1; D possibly corresponds to TRBD1 (5 bases). The V gene lost 0 bases and the J gene lost 7 bases, with 7 bases spanning the gap. The CDR3 runs 12 residues. Germline V gene lookup returns CDR1 GTSNPN and CDR2 SVGIG (reference sequence). CDR3 sequence reads: CAWSVQANEQFF. In nucleotides, the CDR3 is TGTGCCTGGAGTGTACAGGCGAATGAGCAGTTCTTC.

J is TRBJ2-3 and V is TRBV29-1, with D tentatively TRBD1 or TRBD2 (7 bases each). This CDR3 has 14 residues. V lost 4 bases, J lost 3 bases, and 14 bases lay in between. Germline loops: CDR1 SQVTM, CDR2 ANQGSEA. In DNA, the CDR3 is TGCAGCGTTGTGGTCCAGGGGGGGACAGATACGCAGTATTTT. Amino acids: CSVVVQGGTDTQYF.

The chain uses TRBV6-1 and TRBJ2-3; perhaps TRBD2 as D (5 bases). The V gene lost 6 bases and the J gene lost 4 bases, with 5 bases spanning the gap. The CDR3 covers 11 residues. In germline, CDR1 is MNHNS, CDR2 SASEGT. CDR3 bases: TGTGCCAGCAGGGAGGCAGATACGCAGTATTTT. Its protein product is CASREADTQYF.

CDR3 DNA sequence: TGTGCCAGCAGCGCCAACAGGTTGGGTACTAACTATGGCTACACCTTC. Protein: CASSANRLGTNYGYTF. The gene calls are TRBV9 and TRBJ1-2; perhaps TRBD1 as D (5 bases). V dropped 3 bases and J dropped 0 bases, with 15 bases sitting between them. Germline assignment: CDR1 SGDLS and CDR2 YYNGEE. This CDR3 spans 16 amino acids.

The gene calls are TRBV6-5 and TRBJ2-3, with D possibly being TRBD2 (6 bases). The V and J ends lost 6 bases and 6 bases respectively, with 16 bases between them. CDR1 is MNHEY, CDR2 SVGAGI, per germline. CDR3 length equals 14 residues. The CDR3 sequence is CASSRGRGKDTQYF. The CDR3 DNA reads TGTGCCAGCAGCCGGGGACGGGGGAAGGATACGCAGTATTTT.

The chain combines TRBV10-1 with TRBJ2-3, with no clear D. This CDR3 has 15 residues. Per the germline V gene, CDR1 is WNHNN and CDR2 is SYGVQD (reference sequence). Between the trimmed V and J ends, which lost 0 bases and 2 bases, there was a span of 9 bases. The CDR3 DNA follows: TGCGCCAGCAGTGAGTCGTCTATAGCCACAGATACGCAGTATTTT. Its translation is CASSESSIATDTQYF.

The chain carries TRBV5-1 and TRBJ1-2, with D maybe TRBD1 (6 bases). Germline V CDR1 and CDR2: SGHRS, YFSETQ. V was trimmed by 4 bases and J by 6 bases, leaving 13 bases between them. The CDR3 has 13 residues. The CDR3 reads CASSPGQINGYTF. DNA for the CDR3: TGCGCCAGCAGCCCAGGACAGATAAATGGCTACACCTTC.

The V and J genes are TRBV28 and TRBJ2-7; D may be TRBD1 or TRBD2 (5 bases each). The CDR3 runs to 13 residues. Germline V gene sequence: CDR1 MDHEN, CDR2 SYDVKM. The V and J ends lost 6 bases and 2 bases respectively, with 11 bases between them. The CDR3 spells CASRRDGTYEQYF. CDR3 coding DNA: TGTGCCAGCAGACGGGACGGAACCTACGAGCAGTACTTC. Drawing the rest from reference TRBV28 and TRBJ2-7, the complete variable domain is DVKVTQSSRYLVKRTGEKVFLECVQDMDHENMFWYRQDPGLGLRLIYFSYDVKMKEKGDIPEGYSVSREKKERFSLILESASTNQTSMYLCASRRDGTYEQYFGPGTRLTVT.

This chain connects TRBV5-1 to TRBJ2-3; the match to TRBD2 covers 10 bases. The germline CDR1 and CDR2 sequences are SGHRS and YFSETQ. There are 18 residues in the CDR3. V lost 0 bases and J lost 4; bases outside the gene matches: 11. CDR3 in DNA: TGCGCCAGCAGCTTGGGACTAGCGGGTAACCGTCCCCCAGATACGCAGTATTTT. Amino acids: CASSLGLAGNRPPDTQYF.

This clone was recorded once. V and J are TRBV5-4 and TRBJ2-5, with a possible D match to TRBD1 (6 bases). Trimming removed 5 bases at V and 1 base at J, with 6 bases between. The CDR3 spans 12 residues. Germline V gene lookup returns CDR1 SGHNT and CDR2 YYREEE (reference sequence). CDR3: CASRDSQETQYF. CDR3 sequence (DNA): TGTGCCAGCAGGGACAGCCAAGAGACCCAGTACTTC.

The chain is built from TRBV28 and TRBJ2-6; D is uncertain. Between the trimmed V and J ends, which lost 8 bases and 2 bases, there was a span of 13 bases. The CDR3 extends over 15 amino acids. The V gene's germline CDR1 is MDHEN and CDR2 SYDVKM. The CDR3 is CASAKGKAGANVLTF. The CDR3 nucleotides read TGTGCCAGCGCTAAAGGGAAGGCTGGGGCCAACGTCCTGACTTTC.

The genes are TRBV5-1 and TRBJ2-7; 12 nucleotides line up with TRBD2. With 4 bases clipped from V and 5 bases from J, the junction kept 7 bases outside the gene matches. The V gene's germline CDR1 is SGHRS and CDR2 YFSETQ. The CDR3 is 15 amino acids. The CDR3 DNA sequence: TGCGCCAGCAGCCTACAGACTAGCGGGGGAAACGAGCAGTACTTC. Its translation is CASSLQTSGGNEQYF.

This chain links TRBV10-2 with TRBJ2-5, with TRBD2 matching 10 bases. V lost 6 bases, J lost 0 bases, and 4 bases stayed unmatched. The CDR3 has 15 amino acids. Per germline, CDR1 WSHSY and CDR2 SAAADI. CDR3: CASRPGLAYQETQYF. DNA of the CDR3: TGCGCCAGCAGGCCGGGACTAGCGTACCAAGAGACCCAGTACTTC.

The V call is TRBV30, the J call TRBJ1-3; D is unresolved. The germline V and J ends were trimmed by 0 bases and 0 bases, with 6 bases remaining between them. Germline CDR1 GTSNPN, CDR2 SVGIG (reference sequence). The CDR3 runs 14 residues. CDR3 loop: CAWSVQSSGNTIYF. In DNA form, the CDR3 reads TGTGCCTGGAGTGTACAGAGCTCTGGAAACACCATATATTTT.

This clone was recorded once. Additional DNA sequences in this sample encode the identical CDR3. The chain has TRBV18 and TRBJ2-5, with D unclear. The CDR3 extends over 13 amino acids. Germline V CDR1 and CDR2: KGHSH, LQKENI. V lost 2 bases and J 4 bases, leaving 8 bases between the germline ends. CDR3 nucleotide sequence: TGTGCCAGCTCACCATCAGGCGTAGAGACCCAGTACTTC. Amino acids: CASSPSGVETQYF.

V usage is TRBV4-1 and J usage is TRBJ2-5, with a weak D call TRBD2 (5 bases). In germline, CDR1 is MGHRA, CDR2 YSYEKL. The CDR3 spans 15 residues. V gave up 2 bases and J gave up 2 bases, with 12 bases separating them. The CDR3 coding sequence is TGCGCCAGCAGCCAACTCGGGGTGTGGCAAGAGACCCAGTACTTC. This sequence encodes CASSQLGVWQETQYF.

This sequence joins TRBV30 and TRBJ2-2; no clear D gene. V lost 4 bases and J 1 base, leaving 13 bases between the germline ends. The CDR3 extends over 15 amino acids. The germline CDR1 and CDR2 sequences are GTSNPN and SVGIG (reference sequence). The CDR3 spells CAWTPRAKNTGELFF. The CDR3 nucleotides read TGTGCCTGGACCCCTCGGGCCAAGAACACCGGGGAGCTGTTTTTT.

The rearrangement joins TRBV6-1 to TRBJ1-5, with a tentative D call TRBD1 (6 bases). Germline assignment: CDR1 MNHNS and CDR2 SASEGT. Trimming stripped 3 bases from V and 6 bases from J, with 9 bases between. This CDR3 has 13 amino acids. The CDR3 DNA sequence: TGTGCCAGCAGTGACACAGGGCTTCAGCCCCAGCATTTT. Translated, it gives CASSDTGLQPQHF.

Of note for this clone: At the DNA level, this CDR3 is encoded by other sequences in the same sample as well. The gene calls are TRBV18 and TRBJ1-1; no clear D. Germline V CDR1 and CDR2: KGHSH, LQKENI. Trimming stripped 3 bases from V and 5 bases from J, with 10 bases between. This CDR3 is 13 amino acids long. CDR3 loop: CASSPTGRTEAFF. DNA for the CDR3: TGTGCCAGCTCACCCACGGGGAGGACTGAAGCTTTCTTT. Looking up the rest from reference TRBV18 and TRBJ1-1 gives the full variable domain: NAGVMQNPRHLVRRRGQEARLRCSPMKGHSHVYWYRQLPEEGLKFMVYLQKENIIDESGMPKERFSAEFPKEGPSILRIQQVVRGDSAAYFCASSPTGRTEAFFGQGTRLTVV.

In its sample, this clone was seen once. V and J are TRBV19 and TRBJ1-1, with TRBD1 matching over 7 bases. This CDR3 has 14 amino acids. V lost 1 base and J lost 5; bases outside the gene matches: 4. CDR1 and CDR2 from the germline V gene are LNHDA and SQIVND (reference sequence). CDR3 DNA sequence: TGTGCCAGTAGTATAGGGGCGACAGGGACTGAAGCTTTCTTT. This sequence encodes CASSIGATGTEAFF. Full variable domain (remainder filled in from reference TRBV19 and TRBJ1-1): DGGITQSPKYLFRKEGQNVTLSCEQNLNHDAMYWYRQDPGQGLRLIYYSQIVNDFQKGDIAEGYSVSREKKESFPLTVTSAQKNPTAFYLCASSIGATGTEAFFGQGTRLTVV.

V gene TRBV6-1 combines with J gene TRBJ1-2, with unresolved D. V was pared by 3 bases and J by 2 bases, with 16 bases between. Germline-derived CDR1 and CDR2 are MNHNS and SASEGT. The CDR3 loop spans 16 amino acids. The CDR3 region has the DNA TGTGCCAGCAGTGACCTCGGGAGGGCACAGAACTATGGCTACACCTTC. Its translation: CASSDLGRAQNYGYTF.

This chain links TRBV9 with TRBJ1-1; D remains unclear. This CDR3 is 12 amino acids long. Trimming took 7 bases from V and 2 from J, leaving 9 bases between them. Germline lookup yields CDR1 SGDLS and CDR2 YYNGEE. DNA of the CDR3: TGTGCCAGCTGCTCAGTCAACACTGAAGCTTTCTTT. This codes for CASCSVNTEAFF.

The chain recombines TRBV4-1 with TRBJ2-5; 8 bases are a match to TRBD2. The CDR3 totals 17 residues. Germline CDR1 is MGHRA and CDR2 is YSYEKL. V shed 0 bases and J 1 base; nucleotides not matched to a gene: 7. The CDR3 protein is CASSQDPSGGSQETQYF. Written as DNA, the CDR3 is TGCGCCAGCAGCCAAGATCCCAGCGGGGGAAGCCAAGAGACCCAGTACTTC.

V usage is TRBV25-1 and J usage is TRBJ2-7, with D uncertain. Germline V gene data show CDR1 as MGHDK and CDR2 as SYGVNS. There are 14 residues in the CDR3. The V end lost 5 bases, the J end lost 3 bases, and 14 bases lay between the germline ends. The CDR3 sequence is CASSPPLTDYEQYF. DNA for the CDR3: TGTGCCAGCAGTCCCCCCCTTACCGACTACGAGCAGTACTTC.

The chain carries TRBV5-4 and TRBJ2-2, with 9 bases identical to TRBD1. This CDR3 region has 13 residues. J gave up 10 bases and V 4 bases, and 5 bases lay outside the gene matches. Germline V gene sequence: CDR1 SGHNT, CDR2 YYREEE (reference sequence). CDR3 region: CASSPGQGMELFF. The CDR3 DNA reads TGTGCCAGCAGCCCGGGACAGGGTATGGAGCTGTTTTTT.

The chain uses TRBV29-1 and TRBJ2-7; the match to TRBD2 covers 11 bases. Germline V gene data show CDR1 as SQVTM and CDR2 as ANQGSEA. V lost 6 bases, J lost 3 bases, and 4 bases stayed unmatched. The CDR3 is 13 amino acids. The CDR3 region is CSVRLAGSYEQYF. CDR3 coding DNA: TGCAGCGTCAGACTAGCGGGGAGCTACGAGCAGTACTTC.